This TCR beta chain is from a study of CD8+ T cells in alopecia areata. Treatment described: oral pan-JAK inhibitor, 5-10 mg twice daily. cDNA prepared by RNA extraction and subsequent reverse transcription served as the template for sequencing. Clones were read by immunoSEQ multiplex PCR, and TCRdb kept only the in-frame ones, dropping some. The sample records about 210,000 clones, over 60% being singletons. Worth noting for this clone: Its antigen is currently unknown.

Findings and limits, study-wide: Lesional scalp exceeded normal scalp in clonality, especially in alopecia totalis/universalis.

The germline V gene has CDR1 SGHDT and CDR2 YYEEEE. There are 15 residues in the CDR3. Trimming took off 2 bases at V and 1 base at J, with 12 bases between the two ends. V is TRBV5-6 and J is TRBJ1-1, with no clear D. Sequenced material: CD4+ T cells sorted from blood, taken at week 4, from a patient treated with tofacitinib. This TCR came from a human donor with alopecia areata. This CDR3 reads CASSFSLGSNTEAFF. The CDR3 region has the DNA TGTGCCAGCAGCTTTAGCCTGGGATCGAACACTGAAGCTTTCTTT.